One and the same sample provided the 26 T cell receptor beta chains below, sequenced in a study of T cells in women clearing cervical HPV infection (dated by TCRdb to 2017 to 2018). Libraries came from the immunoSEQ multiplex PCR assay. The table was pulled from immuneACCESS by TCRdb, which kept in-frame rearrangements only. Such tables lose some clones; where checked, under half of the loss comes from unresolved V genes, and the rest has no known cause. The sample table includes about 30,000 clones. About 3.5% of the sample is taken by the ten largest. Sequenced sample: blood buffy coat. The receptors derive from a woman between 18 and 75 years old with a cervical HPV16 infection that either progressed to CIN3+ or cleared (not recorded which).

On this clone: The DNA ends 3 residues before the CDR3 does, and the rest of the CDR3 is filled in from the germline J gene. The chain is built from TRBV29-1 and TRBJ2-1; D gene ambiguous. CDR1 and CDR2 (germline): SQVTM, ANQGSEA. CDR3 length: 12 residues. Trimming cost V 2 bases and J 2 bases, with 4 bases left between them. CDR3 region: CSVEPAYNEQFF. The sequenced CDR3 bases are TGCAGCGTTGAACCCGCCTACAATGAG.

On this clone itself: The sequenced fragment ends 3 residues before the CDR3 boundary, so the rest is inferred from the germline J gene. V is TRBV10-1 and J is TRBJ2-5; the D gene is possibly TRBD2 (7 bases). This CDR3 comprises 13 residues. V was cut by 6 bases and J by 5 bases, with 13 bases left in between. CDR1 and CDR2 (germline): WNHNN, SYGVQD (reference sequence). The CDR3 spells CASRIQGGETQYF. The sequenced part of the CDR3 DNA is TGCGCCAGCAGAATACAGGGAGGGGAGACC.

For this clone: The CDR3 end falls 3 residues outside the read, so it is completed with the germline J gene. The chain joins TRBV20-1 to TRBJ2-5, with 9 bases matching TRBD1. With 2 bases clipped from V and 2 bases from J, the junction kept 6 bases outside the gene matches. The CDR3 covers 15 residues. Germline CDR1 DFQATT, CDR2 SNEGSKA (reference sequence). The CDR3 bases that were read are TGCAGTGCTAGATTCGACAGGGGGTCTCAAGAGACC. Encoded protein: CSARFDRGSQET. The CDR3, in full, reads CSARFDRGSQETQYF.

In regard to this clone: The read finishes 3 residues shy of the CDR3 end, and the germline J gene is used to complete it. V usage is TRBV7-9 and J usage is TRBJ2-7, with 8 nucleotides matching TRBD1. The CDR3 loop spans 14 amino acids. The germline CDR1 and CDR2 sequences are SEHNR and FQNEAQ (reference sequence). Trimming took 5 bases from V and 2 from J; bases not matched to a gene: 5. The CDR3 here is CASSHDRGAYEQYF. CDR3 DNA (partial): TGTGCCAGCAGCCATGACAGGGGAGCCTACGAG.

In regard to this clone: The read falls 3 residues short of the CDR3 end, and the missing part is taken from the germline J gene. J is TRBJ1-2 and V is TRBV7-2, with D unresolved. The CDR3 loop spans 12 amino acids. Germline V gene sequence: CDR1 SGHTA, CDR2 FQGNSA. CDR3 DNA (partial): TGTGCCAGCAGCTCATCCGCAGATACC. It codes for CASSSSADT. The full CDR3 is CASSSSADTYTF. Supplemented by reference TRBV7-2 and TRBJ1-2, the full variable domain reads GAGVSQSPSNKVTEKGKDVELRCDPISGHTALYWYRQSLGQGLEFLIYFQGNSAPDKSGLPSDRFSAERTGGSVSTLTIQRTQQEDSAVYLCASSSSADTYTFGSGTRLTVV.

CDR3 DNA, as far as it was read: TGCGCCAGCAGCACTGAGCGGACAGGGCTTCAAGAGACG. It codes for CASSTERTGLQET. The complete CDR3 sequence is CASSTERTGLQETQYF. The chain joins TRBV5-1 to TRBJ2-3; TRBD1 matches 8 bases. The read comes to an end 3 residues before the CDR3 does, leaving the germline J gene to fill in the end. CDR3 size: 16 residues. Germline CDR1 reads SGHRS; CDR2 reads YFSETQ. Supplemented by reference TRBV5-1 and TRBJ2-3, the full variable domain reads KAGVTQTPRYLIKTRGQQVTLSCSPISGHRSVSWYQQTPGQGLQFLFEYFSETQRNKGNFPGRFSGRQFSNSRSEMNVSTLELGDSALYLCASSTERTGLQETQYFGPGTRLTVL.

Points on this clone: The CDR3 end falls 3 residues outside the read, so it is completed with the germline J gene. The V and J genes are TRBV20-1 and TRBJ1-2; TRBD1 matches at 8 bases. From germline, CDR1 is DFQATT and CDR2 SNEGSKA (reference sequence). V was pared by 6 bases and J by 3 bases, with 3 bases of the junction left unmatched. The CDR3 has 12 amino acids. CDR3 DNA, as far as it was read: TGCAGTGCGACGACAGGGGACTATGGC. As protein: CSATTGDYG. In full, the CDR3 reads CSATTGDYGYTF.

Points on this clone: The read halts 3 residues ahead of the CDR3 end, with the missing end drawn from the germline J gene. This chain uses TRBV19 with TRBJ1-1; D is perhaps TRBD1 (5 bases). V was trimmed by 5 bases and J by 1 base, leaving 11 bases between them. Germline V CDR1 and CDR2: LNHDA, SQIVND (reference sequence). This CDR3 contains 14 residues. Partial CDR3 DNA: TGTGCCAGTAGTTTCCAAACAGGGAACACTGAA. It encodes CASSFQTGNTE. The full CDR3 is CASSFQTGNTEAFF.

Remarks on this clone: The CDR3 is cut off 3 residues early in the read; its end comes from the germline J gene. The rearrangement joins TRBV10-3 to TRBJ2-1, with D perhaps TRBD1 (6 bases). Trimming removed 5 bases at V and 8 bases at J, with 13 bases between. Germline V gene lookup returns CDR1 ENHRY and CDR2 SYGVKD. The CDR3 is made up of 13 amino acids. Incomplete CDR3 DNA: TGTGCCATCAGTAGACCACAGGGAGATGAG. The encoded protein is CAISRPQGDE. The CDR3, in full, reads CAISRPQGDEQFF.

Concerning this clone: The read gets to within 3 residues of the CDR3 end, and the germline J gene fills in the rest. The J gene is TRBJ2-1, the V gene TRBV7-6; 7 nucleotides agree with TRBD2. J lost 8 bases, V lost 3 bases, and 10 bases had no gene match. Germline V gene lookup returns CDR1 SGHVS and CDR2 FNYEAQ. CDR3 size: 15 residues. The CDR3 region is CASSFSGSGLDEQFF. The part of the CDR3 DNA that was read is TGTGCCAGCAGCTTTAGCGGGTCAGGCCTGGATGAG.

As concerns this clone: At one boundary the junction diverges from the germline segment, which might be a read error. Sequencing ends 3 residues short of the CDR3 end; the germline J gene provides the rest. V gene TRBV7-9 combines with J gene TRBJ1-1; tentatively, D is TRBD1 (5 bases). The germline V gene encodes CDR1 SEHNR and CDR2 FQNEAQ (reference sequence). This CDR3 has 14 amino acids. CDR3 residues: CSSVTQGRDTEAFF. The CDR3 DNA, read in part, is TGTTCCAGCGTTACCCAGGGCCGAGACACTGAA. The full variable domain, rest sourced from reference TRBV7-9 and TRBJ1-1, is DTGVSQNPRHKITKRGQNVTFRCDPISEHNRLYWYRQTLGQGPEFLTYFQNEAQLEKSRLLSDRFSAERPKGSFSTLEIQRTEQGDSAMYLCSSVTQGRDTEAFFGQGTRLTVV.

A word on this clone: Read data end 3 residues before the CDR3 end; the end is taken from the germline J gene. The gene calls are TRBV29-1 and TRBJ2-5; TRBD1 matches 7 bases. The CDR3 has 11 residues. CDR1 is SQVTM, CDR2 ANQGSEA, per germline. V lost 7 bases and J lost 5; bases outside the gene matches: 4. CDR3 protein: CSGQGVETQYF. CDR3 DNA (partial): TGCAGCGGACAGGGCGTGGAGACC.

Concerning this clone: From the germline J gene comes the end of the CDR3, since the read stops 3 residues before it. The chain joins TRBV7-3 to TRBJ1-6; D ambiguous. CDR1 SGHTA and CDR2 FQGTGA come from the germline V gene. The CDR3 is 13 amino acids. The part of the CDR3 DNA that was read is TGTGCCAGCAGCGAGACCCAGGAAGGGCCC. It encodes CASSETQEGP. The CDR3 reads in full as CASSETQEGPLHF.

Remarks on this clone: The read terminates 3 residues ahead of where the CDR3 ends, so the germline J gene completes it. The chain combines TRBV5-1 with TRBJ1-1; possible D gene TRBD1, 5 bases. The CDR3 covers 11 residues. Germline assignment: CDR1 SGHRS and CDR2 YFSETQ. Trimming removed 4 bases from V and 5 bases from J, with 6 bases in between. CDR3 DNA (partial): TGCGCCAGCAGCAGGGGAACTGAA. Protein product: CASSRGTE. Given in full, the CDR3 is CASSRGTEAFF.

Worth noting for this clone: The read ends 3 residues before the CDR3 terminus; that terminus is restored from the germline J gene. The J gene is TRBJ2-2, the V gene TRBV2; 8 bases map to TRBD2. The length of the CDR3 is 14 residues. Germline V gives CDR1 SNHLY, CDR2 FYNNEI. V lost 11 bases to trimming and J lost 5 bases; unmatched junction nucleotides: 10. The CDR3 DNA, read in part, is TGTGCCGGCTGCGGGACTAGGTGGACCGGGGAG. Protein product: CAGCGTRWTGE. The whole CDR3 sequence is CAGCGTRWTGELFF.

Comments on this clone: The read ends 3 residues early relative to the CDR3; the germline J gene fills the gap. The rearrangement links TRBV18 to TRBJ2-7; 7 nucleotides line up with TRBD1. CDR3 length: 14 residues. The junction had 11 bases not matched to a gene; V was cut back by 10 bases and J by 2 bases. In germline, CDR1 is KGHSH, CDR2 LQKENI. CDR3 bases read: TGTGCCATCTCCCCGGACAGGACGGCCTACGAG. It specifies CAISPDRTAYE. The whole CDR3 protein is CAISPDRTAYEQYF. The full variable domain, completed using reference TRBV18 and TRBJ2-7, is NAGVMQNPRHLVRRRGQEARLRCSPMKGHSHVYWYRQLPEEGLKFMVYLQKENIIDESGMPKERFSAEFPKEGPSILRIQQVVRGDSAAYFCAISPDRTAYEQYFGPGTRLTVT.

With respect to this clone: The read halts 3 residues ahead of the CDR3 end, with the missing end drawn from the germline J gene. The chain combines TRBV20-1 with TRBJ1-5; no firm D call. Germline V CDR1 and CDR2: DFQATT, SNEGSKA (reference sequence). V was trimmed by 3 bases and J by 2 bases, leaving 11 bases between them. This CDR3 contains 14 residues. The chain's CDR3 is CSARGPRGNQPQHF. The sequenced CDR3 bases are TGCAGTGCTAGGGGCCCTCGTGGCAATCAGCCC.

To note about this clone: The read is 3 residues too short to cover the CDR3 end, so that end is filled in from the germline J gene. This chain uses TRBV30 with TRBJ1-1; tentative D call: TRBD1 (6 bases). The CDR3 is 17 residues long. Germline lookup yields CDR1 GTSNPN and CDR2 SVGIG (reference sequence). Between the trimmed V and J ends, which lost 4 bases and 0 bases, there was a span of 21 bases. CDR3 protein: CAWNVGGPHLLNTEAFF. The sequenced CDR3 bases are TGTGCCTGGAACGTGGGGGGGCCCCACTTATTGAACACTGAA.

CDR3 bases read: TGTGCCAGCTCACCCTCATCAGGGGGCGCTGACATT. It is translated as CASSPSSGGADI. The CDR3 in its entirety is CASSPSSGGADIQYF. This chain connects TRBV18 to TRBJ2-4; 8 bases are shared with TRBD1. Read sequence stops 3 residues before the CDR3 end, and the germline J gene provides the missing end. This CDR3 contains 15 residues. From germline, CDR1 is KGHSH and CDR2 LQKENI. V trimming: 3 bases; J trimming: 8 bases; junction bases outside the gene matches: 9. The whole variable domain, remainder taken from reference TRBV18 and TRBJ2-4, is NAGVMQNPRHLVRRRGQEARLRCSPMKGHSHVYWYRQLPEEGLKFMVYLQKENIIDESGMPKERFSAEFPKEGPSILRIQQVVRGDSAAYFCASSPSSGGADIQYFGAGTRLSVL.

To note about this clone: The sequenced fragment ends 3 residues before the CDR3 boundary, so the rest is inferred from the germline J gene. The rearrangement links TRBV2 to TRBJ1-1, with 7 positions matching TRBD1. Germline lookup yields CDR1 SNHLY and CDR2 FYNNEI. The CDR3 sequence is 15 residues long. V dropped 6 bases and J dropped 1; count of bases not matched to a gene: 8. CDR3 in amino acids: CASRAEGARNTEAFF. The covered CDR3 bases are TGTGCCAGCAGAGCGGAGGGGGCACGGAACACTGAA.

For this clone: The read comes to an end 3 residues before the CDR3 does, leaving the germline J gene to fill in the end. The chain joins TRBV28 to TRBJ2-2, with a possible D match to TRBD1 (6 bases). V lost 4 bases and J lost 4, with 13 bases in between. This CDR3 is built from 15 residues. Germline values: CDR1 MDHEN, CDR2 SYDVKM. CDR3 protein: CASSSQGWGTGELFF. The sequenced part of the CDR3 DNA is TGTGCCAGCAGTTCACAGGGTTGGGGCACCGGGGAG.

About this clone: With the read ending 3 residues before the CDR3 end, the germline J gene is used to fill in that end. The chain combines TRBV19 with TRBJ1-1; D gene uncertain. This CDR3 has 14 amino acids. Germline values: CDR1 LNHDA, CDR2 SQIVND (reference sequence). Trimming took off 3 bases at V and 4 bases at J, with 12 bases between the two ends. The CDR3 region is CASSMLAVGTEAFF. Partial CDR3 DNA: TGTGCCAGTAGTATGTTAGCGGTTGGCACTGAA.

Comment on this clone: The read is 3 residues too short to cover the CDR3 end, so that end is filled in from the germline J gene. The chain combines TRBV4-1 with TRBJ2-7; 8 nucleotides match TRBD2. V was pared by 4 bases and J by 3 bases, with 8 bases of the junction left unmatched. The germline V gene has CDR1 MGHRA and CDR2 YSYEKL. The CDR3 is made up of 15 amino acids. The covered CDR3 bases are TGCGCCAGCAGCCTCCGGAGCGGGGGTGGCTACGAG. Translated, it gives CASSLRSGGGYE. The CDR3 in full is CASSLRSGGGYEQYF.

Remarks on this clone: The DNA ends 3 residues before the CDR3 does, and the rest of the CDR3 is filled in from the germline J gene. The V and J genes are TRBV2 and TRBJ1-6; D not certain. Trimming shortened V by 7 bases and J by 10 bases, and 14 bases separated the two germline ends. CDR1 SNHLY and CDR2 FYNNEI come from the germline V gene. The length of the CDR3 is 13 residues. The CDR3 bases that were read are TGTGCCAGCAAGCCGACGGGCGGGTCACCC. This translates into CASKPTGGSP. The entire CDR3 protein is CASKPTGGSPLHF.

Concerning this clone: Coverage ceases 3 residues before the CDR3 finishes, and the germline J gene fills in the end. V and J are TRBV20-1 and TRBJ2-7, with TRBD1 as a possible D gene (7 bases). This CDR3 is built from 15 residues. The V and J ends lost 4 bases and 6 bases respectively, with 22 bases between them. Germline lookup yields CDR1 DFQATT and CDR2 SNEGSKA (reference sequence). The CDR3 sequence is CSATGGPGLTSEQYF. The part of the CDR3 DNA that was read is TGCAGTGCTACAGGGGGACCGGGACTTACATCCGAG.

As for this clone: The CDR3 goes on 3 residues after the read ends, and that part is filled in from the germline J gene. This chain connects TRBV9 to TRBJ1-2; D not certain. Germline V lookup: CDR1 SGDLS, CDR2 YYNGEE. The CDR3 is made up of 10 amino acids. The CDR3 DNA, read in part, is TGTGCCAGCGCGGGGTTCGGC. This encodes CASAGFG. Given in full, the CDR3 is CASAGFGYTF.